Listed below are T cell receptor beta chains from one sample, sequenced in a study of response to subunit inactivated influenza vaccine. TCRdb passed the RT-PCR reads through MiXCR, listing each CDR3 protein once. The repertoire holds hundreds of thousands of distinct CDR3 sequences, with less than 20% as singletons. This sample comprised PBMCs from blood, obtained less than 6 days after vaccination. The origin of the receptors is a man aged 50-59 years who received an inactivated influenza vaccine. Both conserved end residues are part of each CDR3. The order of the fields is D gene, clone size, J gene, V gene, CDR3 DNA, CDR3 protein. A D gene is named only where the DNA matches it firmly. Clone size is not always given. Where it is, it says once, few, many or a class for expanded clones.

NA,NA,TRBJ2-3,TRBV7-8,TGTGCCAGCAGCTTAAACCTTCTGGATACGCAGTATTTT,CASSLNLLDTQYF
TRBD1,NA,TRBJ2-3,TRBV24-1,TGTGCCACCAGTGATCCCGGACAGGGTTCGCAGTATTTT,CATSDPGQGSQYF
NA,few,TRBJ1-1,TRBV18,TGTGCCAGCTCACCACCGGACCTACTTAGCACTGAAGCTTTCTTT,CASSPPDLLSTEAFF
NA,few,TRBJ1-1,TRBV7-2,TGTGCCAGCAGCTTCGGCGGGGTTGGGGTGAACACTGAAGCTTTCTTT,CASSFGGVGVNTEAFF
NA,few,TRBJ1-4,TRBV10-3,TGTGCCATCAGTGAAACCGGGAACAATGAAAAACTGTTTTTT,CAISETGNNEKLFF
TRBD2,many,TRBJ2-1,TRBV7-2,TGTGCCAGCAGCCGAATGGGACTAGCGGGGGGTGGGAATGAGCAGTTCTTC,CASSRMGLAGGGNEQFF
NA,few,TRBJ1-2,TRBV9,TGTGCCAGCAGCGTAGACCACCCTAACTATGGCTACACCTTC,CASSVDHPNYGYTF
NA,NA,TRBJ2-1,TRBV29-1,TGCAGCGTTGAAGATCGTAACAGGGTCTCCTACAATGAGCAGTTCTTC,CSVEDRNRVSYNEQFF
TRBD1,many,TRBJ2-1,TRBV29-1,TGCAGCGTCGAGGGACAGGGGGCTTGGCATGAGCAGTTCTTC,CSVEGQGAWHEQFF
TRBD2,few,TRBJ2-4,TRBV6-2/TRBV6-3,TGTGCCAGCAGTCAGACTAGCAGCATTCAGTACTTC,CASSQTSSIQYF
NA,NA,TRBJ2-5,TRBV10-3,TGTGCCATCGCGGACAACCAAGAGACCCAGTACTTC,CAIADNQETQYF
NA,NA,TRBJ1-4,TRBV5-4,TGTGCCAGCAGCAACTTCGGGGCTAATGAAAAACTGTTTTTT,CASSNFGANEKLFF
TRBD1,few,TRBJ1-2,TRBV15,TGTGCCACCAGCAGAGAAAGGACAGGAGCTAACTATGGCTACACCTTC,CATSRERTGANYGYTF
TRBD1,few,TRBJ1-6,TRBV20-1,TGCAGTGCTAGAGATCTAGACAGGGGTAATTCACCCCTCCACTTT,CSARDLDRGNSPLHF
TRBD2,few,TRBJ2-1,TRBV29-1,TGCAGCGTTGGGGTTAGCGGGACTAATGAGCAGTTCTTC,CSVGVSGTNEQFF
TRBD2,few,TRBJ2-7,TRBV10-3,TGTGCCATCAGTGGCGGGACTAGCGATGCCTACGAGCAGTACTTC,CAISGGTSDAYEQYF
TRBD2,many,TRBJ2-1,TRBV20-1,TGCAGTGCTAGTGATTTTGGCCCTAGCGGGATCTACAATGAGCAGTTCTTC,CSASDFGPSGIYNEQFF
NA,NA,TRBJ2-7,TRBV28,TGTGCCAGTAGAGGAGACGGGGGGCCCATGAACGAGCAGTACTTC,CASRGDGGPMNEQYF
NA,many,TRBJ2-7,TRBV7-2,TGTGCCAGCAGCTTAGAGGGGCCACCCACCTACGAGCAGTACTTC,CASSLEGPPTYEQYF
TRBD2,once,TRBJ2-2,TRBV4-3,TGCGCCAGCAGCGTACTAGCGGGAGAAACCGGGGAGCTGTTTTTT,CASSVLAGETGELFF
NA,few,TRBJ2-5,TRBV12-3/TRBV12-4,TGTGCCAGCAGTGCGGACGGGGGTCGGGGGACCCAGTACTTC,CASSADGGRGTQYF
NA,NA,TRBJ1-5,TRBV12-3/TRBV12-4,TGTGCCAGCACCCCGGGACAAGGCAACCTTCAGCCCCAGCATTTT,CASTPGQGNLQPQHF
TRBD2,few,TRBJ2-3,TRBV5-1,TGCGCCAGCAGCTCCGGGACTAGCAGATCCGCAGATACGCAGTATTTT,CASSSGTSRSADTQYF
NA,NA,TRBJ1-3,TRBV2,TGTGCCAGCAACGAAGCAGTGGGAAACACCATATATTTT,CASNEAVGNTIYF
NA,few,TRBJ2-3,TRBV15,TGTGCCACCAGCAGAAAAGACAGCACAGATACGCAGTATTTT,CATSRKDSTDTQYF
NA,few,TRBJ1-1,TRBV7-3,TGTGCCAGCAGCTTAGACAGTTGGGCCACTGAAGCTTTCTTT,CASSLDSWATEAFF
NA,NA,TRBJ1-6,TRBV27,TGTGCCAGCAGTTTCTTACAGAATAATTCACCCCTCCACTTT,CASSFLQNNSPLHF
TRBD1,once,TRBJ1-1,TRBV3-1,TGTGCCAGCAGCCAAGTGGGACAGGGGTTCGTAGAAGCTTTCTTT,CASSQVGQGFVEAFF
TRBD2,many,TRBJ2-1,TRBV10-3,TGTGCCATCAGTGAGCAGTCAAGACTAGCGATAAACCCGAATGAGCAGTTCTTC,CAISEQSRLAINPNEQFF
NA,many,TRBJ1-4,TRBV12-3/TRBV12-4,TGTGCCAGCAGTTTAAGACAGAACGAAAAACTGTTTTTT,CASSLRQNEKLFF
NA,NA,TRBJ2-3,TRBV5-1,TGCGCCAGCAGTCGTGAGGTGGGACCGCACCCCGCAGATACGCAGTATTTT,CASSREVGPHPADTQYF
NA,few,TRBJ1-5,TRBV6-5,TGTGCCAGCAGTAACGGACAAGGGAGGAATCAGCCCCAGCATTTT,CASSNGQGRNQPQHF
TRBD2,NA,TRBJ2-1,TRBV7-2,TGTGCCAGCAGCTTAAGCGGGGAGAGCTCCTACAATGAGCAGTTCTTC,CASSLSGESSYNEQFF
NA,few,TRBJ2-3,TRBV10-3,TGTGCCATCAGGGGCCATGGGGGAACAGATACGCAGTATTTT,CAIRGHGGTDTQYF
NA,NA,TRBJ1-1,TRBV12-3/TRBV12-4,TGTGCCAGCAGTTGGACTCGCGACACTGAAGCTTTCTTT,CASSWTRDTEAFF
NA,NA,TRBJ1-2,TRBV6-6,TGTGCCAGCAGTTACTCTTTCCGGGATGGCTACACCTTC,CASSYSFRDGYTF
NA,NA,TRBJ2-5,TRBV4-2,TGTGCCAGCAGCCAAGAAATTGGTCTACCCCAAGAGACCCAGTACTTC,CASSQEIGLPQETQYF
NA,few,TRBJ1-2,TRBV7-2,TGTGCCAGCAGCTTAACGGCCTCGGACAACTATGGCTACACCTTC,CASSLTASDNYGYTF
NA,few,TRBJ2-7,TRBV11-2,TGTGCCAGCAGCCCGGGTGAGGGCTACGAGCAGTACTTC,CASSPGEGYEQYF
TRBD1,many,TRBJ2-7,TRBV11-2,TGTGCCAGCAGCCCCATCTACATTGGGACAGGGGCCTACGAGCAGTACTTC,CASSPIYIGTGAYEQYF
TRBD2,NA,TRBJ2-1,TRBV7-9,TGTGCCAGCAGCTTAGAACTAGCGGAATACTACAATGAGCAGTTCTTC,CASSLELAEYYNEQFF
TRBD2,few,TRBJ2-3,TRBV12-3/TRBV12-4,TGTGCCAGCCGGGGACTAGCGGGGACCCGCACAGATACGCAGTATTTT,CASRGLAGTRTDTQYF
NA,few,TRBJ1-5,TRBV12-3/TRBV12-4,TGTGCCAGCAGTGCCCAGCGTCTCGGTAATCAGCCCCAGCATTTT,CASSAQRLGNQPQHF
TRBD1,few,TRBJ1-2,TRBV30,TGTGCCTGGATGCTAGGGGGCTGGGACTACACCTTC,CAWMLGGWDYTF
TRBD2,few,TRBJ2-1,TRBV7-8,TGTGCCAGCAGCTTAGGTAGCGGGGGGGCCCATAATGAGCAGTTCTTC,CASSLGSGGAHNEQFF
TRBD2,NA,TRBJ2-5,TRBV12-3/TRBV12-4,TGTGCCAGCAGTTTAGCGCGGATGGCGGGAGGGTGGGAGACCCAGTACTTC,CASSLARMAGGWETQYF
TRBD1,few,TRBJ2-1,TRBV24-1,TGTGCCACCAGTACCTCGCAGGGGGCGCTTTCCTACAATGAGCAGTTCTTC,CATSTSQGALSYNEQFF
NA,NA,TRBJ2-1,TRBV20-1,TGCAGTGCTAGACGTCCAGAGGCAGACTCCTACAATGAGCAGTTCTTC,CSARRPEADSYNEQFF
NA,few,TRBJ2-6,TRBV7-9,TGTGCCAGCACCCCCCCGAGGTTCCCTGGGGCCAACGTCCTGACTTTC,CASTPPRFPGANVLTF